The present T cell receptor beta chain was sequenced within a study of T cell repertoires in cytomegalovirus infection. About the study: Public TCR beta signatures marked donors with CMV infection and the matching HLA.

Germline CDR1 SGHVS, CDR2 FQNEAQ. Trimming pared 5 bases from V and 6 bases from J, leaving 11 bases between. The CDR3 has 12 amino acids. In TCRdb, the reads were re-called with MiXCR into one record per CDR3 protein. The repertoire holds 310,000 or so distinct CDR3 sequences, with 25% as singletons. Findings and caveats of the study: The cumulative frequency of public TCR beta families distinguished individuals who carried CMV together with the relevant HLA. It was HLA-C-restricted CMV-specific TCR beta clonotypes that dominated the response ex vivo.

A note on this clonotype: The antigen is not known.

The TCR was taken from a human donor in good health (CMV status not recorded). Some clones in this sample may be carry-over from other donors' samples. Specimen: PBMCs. The chain recombines TRBV7-8 with TRBJ2-7; tentatively, D is TRBD2 (7 bases). CDR3 sequence: CASSPGGLEQYV. The CDR3 nucleotides read TGTGCCAGCAGCCCCGGGGGGCTCGAGCAGTACGTC.